This T cell receptor beta chain stems from a study of cytomegalovirus exposure and HLA in healthy donors. Vbeta (60) and Jbeta (13) primers were used in the PCR. Profiling relied on immunoSEQ multiplex PCR, and the TCRdb table lists in-frame clones only, not all of them. The table lists 95,000 or so clones, about 76% of them singletons, with approximately 4% in the top ten. Trimming took off 0 bases at V and 3 bases at J, with 6 bases between the two ends. The CDR3 contains 13 residues. Germline V gene lookup returns CDR1 SGHTS and CDR2 YDEGEE. Turning to this clone: Its target is unknown.

Everyone who donated was a healthy bone marrow donor. Study conclusions and caveats: Roughly uniform sequencing depth across donors was assumed, possibly incorrectly.

J is TRBJ1-1 and V is TRBV5-8; D gene uncertain. The sequence was obtained from a woman in her sixties or seventies in good health and CMV-seropositive. The sequenced sample was PBMCs. The CDR3 loop is CASSLVGYTEAFF. CDR3 DNA sequence: TGTGCCAGCAGCTTGGTCGGGTACACTGAAGCTTTCTTT.